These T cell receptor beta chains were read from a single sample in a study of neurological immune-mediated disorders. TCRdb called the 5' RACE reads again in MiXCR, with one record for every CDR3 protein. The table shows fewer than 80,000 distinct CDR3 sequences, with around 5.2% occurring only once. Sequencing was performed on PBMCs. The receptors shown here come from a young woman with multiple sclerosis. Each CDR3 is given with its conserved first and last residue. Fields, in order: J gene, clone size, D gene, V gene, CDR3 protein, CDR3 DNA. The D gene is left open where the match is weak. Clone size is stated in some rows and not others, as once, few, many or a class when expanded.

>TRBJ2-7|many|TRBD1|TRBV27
CASSSGTGYEQYF
TGTGCCAGCAGTTCCGGGACAGGGTACGAGCAGTACTTC
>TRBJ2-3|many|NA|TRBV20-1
CSASRARGTDTQYF
TGCAGTGCTTCCCGGGCCAGGGGTACAGATACGCAGTATTTT
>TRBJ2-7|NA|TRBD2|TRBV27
CASSPVAGLAPEQYF
TGTGCCAGCAGTCCCGTAGCGGGACTAGCGCCCGAGCAGTACTTC
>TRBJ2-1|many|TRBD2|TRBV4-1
CASRGLAKSDNEQFF
TGCGCCAGCAGGGGACTAGCTAAGTCGGACAATGAGCAGTTCTTC
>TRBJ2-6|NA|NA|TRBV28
CASSVTGAKVLTF
TGTGCCAGCAGTGTAACTGGGGCCAAAGTCCTGACTTTC
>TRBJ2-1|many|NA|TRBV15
CATRTMNNEQFF
TGTGCCACCAGGACTATGAACAATGAGCAGTTCTTC
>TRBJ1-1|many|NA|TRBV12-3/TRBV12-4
CASSPRSGVAVKAFF
TGTGCCAGCAGCCCCCGGTCGGGTGTTGCAGTTAAAGCTTTCTTT
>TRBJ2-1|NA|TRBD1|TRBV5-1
CASSASGTGFGEQFF
TGCGCCAGCAGCGCATCCGGGACAGGGTTCGGTGAGCAGTTCTTC
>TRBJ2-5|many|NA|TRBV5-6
CASSSTAAVAQYF
TGTGCCAGCAGCTCCACCGCGGCAGTAGCCCAGTACTTC
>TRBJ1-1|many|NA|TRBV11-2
CASSLHAGRSEAFF
TGTGCCAGCAGCTTACATGCGGGGCGCTCTGAAGCTTTCTTT
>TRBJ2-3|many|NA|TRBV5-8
CASSFWKAGTKMEYF
TGTGCCAGCAGCTTTTGGAAGGCGGGCACGAAAATGGAGTATTTT
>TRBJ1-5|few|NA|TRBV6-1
CASSDRGGRDQPQHF
TGTGCCAGCAGTGATCGGGGCGGCAGAGATCAGCCCCAGCATTTT
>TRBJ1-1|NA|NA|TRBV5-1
CASSLEWWTEAFF
TGCGCCAGCAGCTTGGAATGGTGGACTGAAGCTTTCTTT
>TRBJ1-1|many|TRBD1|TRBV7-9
CASSNQGGRNTEAFF
TGTGCCAGCAGCAACCAAGGGGGCCGAAACACTGAAGCTTTCTTT
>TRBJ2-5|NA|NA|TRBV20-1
CSARDPVGAAETQYF
TGCAGTGCTAGAGATCCTGTGGGGGCCGCGGAGACCCAGTACTTC
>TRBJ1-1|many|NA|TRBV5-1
CASSPMVGAGTEAFF
TGCGCCAGCAGCCCGATGGTAGGAGCGGGAACTGAAGCTTTCTTT
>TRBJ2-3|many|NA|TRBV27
CASSLTVPSTDTQYF
TGTGCCAGCAGTTTGACGGTACCTAGCACAGATACGCAGTATTTT
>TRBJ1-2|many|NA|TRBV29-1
CSSQGTSYGYTF
TGCAGCTCCCAGGGGACCTCCTATGGCTACACCTTC
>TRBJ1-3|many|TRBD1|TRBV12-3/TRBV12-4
CASSLPGTGGNTIYF
TGTGCCAGCAGTTTACCCGGGACAGGGGGAAACACCATATATTTT
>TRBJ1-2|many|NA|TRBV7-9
CASSPSDGTFYGYTF
TGTGCCAGCAGCCCCTCGGACGGTACCTTCTATGGCTACACCTTC
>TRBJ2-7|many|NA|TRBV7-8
CASSSPPYEQYF
TGTGCCAGCAGCTCACCCCCCTACGAGCAGTACTTC
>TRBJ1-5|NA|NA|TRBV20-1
CSARGSVGGNQPQNF
TGCAGTGCTAGAGGGTCCGTGGGTGGGAATCAGCCCCAGAATTTT
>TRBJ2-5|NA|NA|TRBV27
CASQMRRGAETQYF
TGTGCCAGCCAAATGCGCAGGGGAGCGGAGACCCAGTACTTC
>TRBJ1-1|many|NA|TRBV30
CAWSRGLNTEAFF
TGTGCCTGGAGTCGGGGCTTGAACACTGAAGCTTTCTTT